This TCR beta chain is drawn from a study of blood T cell repertoires in COVID-19. Study in general: The cDNA or gDNA used as material had been derived from T cells, B-cell-depleted T cells, or PBMCs.

Germline CDR1 and CDR2: SGHTA and FQGNSA. The CDR3 runs to 13 residues. V shed 5 bases, J shed 4 bases, and the junction held 0 bases outside the gene matches. Clones were read by immunoSEQ multiplex PCR, and TCRdb kept only the in-frame ones, dropping some. The data contain 200,000 to 300,000 clones, around 87% of them seen just once; the ten biggest clones take up over 2%. The source is a woman aged 50 to 65 with acute or convalescent COVID-19. The sequenced sample consisted of peripheral blood. This chain joins TRBV7-2 and TRBJ2-3; 10 bases align to TRBD1. The CDR3 DNA reads TGTGCCAGCAGCGGGACAGGGGCAGATACGCAGTATTTT. This encodes CASSGTGADTQYF.